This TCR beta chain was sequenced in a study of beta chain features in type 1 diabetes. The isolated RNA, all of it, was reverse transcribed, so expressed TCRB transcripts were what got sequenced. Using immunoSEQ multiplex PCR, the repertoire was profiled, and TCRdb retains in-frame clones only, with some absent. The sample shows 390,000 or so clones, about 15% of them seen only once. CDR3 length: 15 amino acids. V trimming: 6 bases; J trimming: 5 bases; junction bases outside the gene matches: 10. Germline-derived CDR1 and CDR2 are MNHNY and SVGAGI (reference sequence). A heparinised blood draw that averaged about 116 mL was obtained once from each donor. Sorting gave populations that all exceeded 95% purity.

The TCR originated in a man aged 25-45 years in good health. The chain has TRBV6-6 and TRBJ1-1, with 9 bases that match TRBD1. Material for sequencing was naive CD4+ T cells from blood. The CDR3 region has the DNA TGTGCCAGCAGCAAGACAGGGACAGGGAATACTGAAGCTTTCTTT. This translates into CASSKTGTGNTEAFF.